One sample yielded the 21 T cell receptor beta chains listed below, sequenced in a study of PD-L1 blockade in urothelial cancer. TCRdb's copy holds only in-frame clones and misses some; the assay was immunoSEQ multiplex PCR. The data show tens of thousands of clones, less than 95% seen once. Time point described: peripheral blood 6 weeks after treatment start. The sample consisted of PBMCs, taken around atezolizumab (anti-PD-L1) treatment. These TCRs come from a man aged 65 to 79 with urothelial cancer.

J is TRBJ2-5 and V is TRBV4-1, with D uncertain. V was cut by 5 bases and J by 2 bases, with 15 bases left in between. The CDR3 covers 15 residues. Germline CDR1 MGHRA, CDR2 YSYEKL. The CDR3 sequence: CASSGQVGAQETQYF. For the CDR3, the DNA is TGCGCCAGCAGCGGGCAGGTCGGCGCGCAAGAGACCCAGTACTTC.

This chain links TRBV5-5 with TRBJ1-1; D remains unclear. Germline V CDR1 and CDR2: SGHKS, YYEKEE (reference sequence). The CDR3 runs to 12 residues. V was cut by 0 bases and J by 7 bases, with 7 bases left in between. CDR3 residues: CASSLGRSEAFF. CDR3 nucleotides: TGTGCCAGCAGCTTGGGGCGGAGTGAAGCTTTCTTT.

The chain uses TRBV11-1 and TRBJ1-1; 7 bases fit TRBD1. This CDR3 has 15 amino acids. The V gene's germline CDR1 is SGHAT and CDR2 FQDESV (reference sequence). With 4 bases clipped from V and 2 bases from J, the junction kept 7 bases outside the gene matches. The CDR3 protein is CASSSRDSFNTEAFF. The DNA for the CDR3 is TGTGCCAGCAGCTCCCGGGACAGTTTTAACACTGAAGCTTTCTTT.

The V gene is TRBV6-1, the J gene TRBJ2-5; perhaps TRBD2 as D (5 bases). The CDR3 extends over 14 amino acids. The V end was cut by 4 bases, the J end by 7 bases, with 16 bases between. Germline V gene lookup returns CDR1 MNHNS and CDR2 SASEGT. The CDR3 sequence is CASSGASGIGTQYF. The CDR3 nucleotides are TGTGCCAGCAGTGGGGCCAGCGGCATTGGGACCCAGTACTTC.

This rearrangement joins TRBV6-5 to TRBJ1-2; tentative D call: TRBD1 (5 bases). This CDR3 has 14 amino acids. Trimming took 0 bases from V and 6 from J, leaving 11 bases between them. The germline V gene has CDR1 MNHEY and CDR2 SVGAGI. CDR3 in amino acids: CASSYSTGGDGYTF. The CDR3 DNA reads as TGTGCCAGCAGTTACTCGACGGGGGGAGATGGCTACACCTTC.

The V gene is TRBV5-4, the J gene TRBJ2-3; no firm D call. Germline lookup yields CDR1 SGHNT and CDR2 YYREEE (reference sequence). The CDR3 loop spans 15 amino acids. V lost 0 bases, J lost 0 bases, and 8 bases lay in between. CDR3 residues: CASSLAGPSTDTQYF. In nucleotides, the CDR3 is TGTGCCAGCAGCTTGGCCGGTCCAAGCACAGATACGCAGTATTTT.

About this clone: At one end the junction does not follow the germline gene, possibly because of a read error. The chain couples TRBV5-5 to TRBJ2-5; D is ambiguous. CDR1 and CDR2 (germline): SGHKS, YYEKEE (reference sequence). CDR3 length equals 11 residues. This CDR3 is CATSALGPEDF. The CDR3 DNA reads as TGTGCCACCTCCGCTCTTGGTCCCGAGGACTTC.

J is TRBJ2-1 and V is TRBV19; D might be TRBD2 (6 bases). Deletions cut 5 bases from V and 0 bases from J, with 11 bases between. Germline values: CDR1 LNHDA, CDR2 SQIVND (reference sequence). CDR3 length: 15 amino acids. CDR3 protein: CASSGVGSSYNEQFF. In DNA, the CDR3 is TGTGCCAGTAGTGGAGTCGGGAGCTCCTACAATGAGCAGTTCTTC.

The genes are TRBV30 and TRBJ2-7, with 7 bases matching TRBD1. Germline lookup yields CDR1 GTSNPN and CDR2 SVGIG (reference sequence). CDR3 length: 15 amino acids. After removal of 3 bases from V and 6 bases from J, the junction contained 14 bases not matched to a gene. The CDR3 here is CAWSGLSQGLGEQYF. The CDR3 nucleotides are TGTGCCTGGAGCGGCCTCTCACAGGGGCTGGGCGAGCAGTACTTC.

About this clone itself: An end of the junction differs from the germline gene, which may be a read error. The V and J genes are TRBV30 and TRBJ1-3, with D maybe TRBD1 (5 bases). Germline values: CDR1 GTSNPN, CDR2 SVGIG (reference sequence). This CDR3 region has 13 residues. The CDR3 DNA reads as TGTGCCTGGAACAGGTTCTCTGGAACCACCATATATTTT. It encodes CAWNRFSGTTIYF.

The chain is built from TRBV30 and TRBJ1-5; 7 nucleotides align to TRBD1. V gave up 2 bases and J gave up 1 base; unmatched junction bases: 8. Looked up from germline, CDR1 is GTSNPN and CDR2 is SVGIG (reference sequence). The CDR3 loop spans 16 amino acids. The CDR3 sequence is CAWSLNRGLSNQPQHF. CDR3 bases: TGTGCCTGGAGTCTCAACAGGGGCTTGAGCAATCAGCCCCAGCATTTT. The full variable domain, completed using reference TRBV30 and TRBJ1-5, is SQTIHQWPATLVQPVGSPLSLECTVEGTSNPNLYWYRQAAGRGLQLLFYSVGIGQISSEVPQNLSASRPQDRQFILSSKKLLLSDSGFYLCAWSLNRGLSNQPQHFGDGTRLSIL.

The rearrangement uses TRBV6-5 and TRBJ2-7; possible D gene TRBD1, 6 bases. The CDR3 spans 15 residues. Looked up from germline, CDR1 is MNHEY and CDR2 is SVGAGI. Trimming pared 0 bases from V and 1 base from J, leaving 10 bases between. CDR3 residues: CASSYSLTGSYEQYF. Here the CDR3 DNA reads TGTGCCAGCAGTTACTCTTTGACAGGATCCTACGAGCAGTACTTC.

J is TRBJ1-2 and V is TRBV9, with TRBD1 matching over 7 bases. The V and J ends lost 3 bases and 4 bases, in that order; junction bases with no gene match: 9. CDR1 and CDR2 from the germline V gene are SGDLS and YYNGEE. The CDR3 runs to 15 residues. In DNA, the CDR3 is TGTGCCAGCAGCGCCCATGACAGGGAAGGCTATGGCTACACCTTC. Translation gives CASSAHDREGYGYTF.

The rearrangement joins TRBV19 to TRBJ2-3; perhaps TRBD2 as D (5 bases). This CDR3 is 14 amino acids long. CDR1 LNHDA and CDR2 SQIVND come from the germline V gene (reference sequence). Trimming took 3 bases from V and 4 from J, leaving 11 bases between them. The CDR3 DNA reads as TGTGCCAGTAGTATGGGTGGGAGATCAGATACGCAGTATTTT. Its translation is CASSMGGRSDTQYF.

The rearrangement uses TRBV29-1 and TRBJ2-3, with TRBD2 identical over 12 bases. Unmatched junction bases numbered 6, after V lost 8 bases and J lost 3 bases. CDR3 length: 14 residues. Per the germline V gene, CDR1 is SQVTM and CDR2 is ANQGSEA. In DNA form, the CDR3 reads TGCAGCTTTTCCGGGACTAGCGGGACAGATACGCAGTATTTT. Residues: CSFSGTSGTDTQYF.

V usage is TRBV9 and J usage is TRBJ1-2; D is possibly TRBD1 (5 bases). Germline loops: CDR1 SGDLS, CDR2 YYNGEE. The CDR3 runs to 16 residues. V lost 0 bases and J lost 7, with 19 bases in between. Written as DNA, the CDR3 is TGTGCCAGCAGCGTAGCCCCATCGGGGGACGTAGGTGGCTACACCTTC. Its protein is CASSVAPSGDVGGYTF.

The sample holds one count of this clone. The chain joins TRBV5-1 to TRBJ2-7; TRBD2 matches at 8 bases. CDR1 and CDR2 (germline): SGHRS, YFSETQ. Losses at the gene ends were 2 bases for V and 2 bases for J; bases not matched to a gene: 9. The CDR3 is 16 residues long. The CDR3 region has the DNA TGCGCCAGCAGCTTTTCCCGCGGGACTAGTCCCTACGAGCAGTACTTC. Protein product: CASSFSRGTSPYEQYF.

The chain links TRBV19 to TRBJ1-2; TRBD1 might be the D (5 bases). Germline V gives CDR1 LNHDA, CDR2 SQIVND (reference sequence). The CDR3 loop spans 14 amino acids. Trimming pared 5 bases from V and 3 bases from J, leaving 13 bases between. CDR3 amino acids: CASSVDSSHYGYTF. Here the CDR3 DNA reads TGTGCCAGTAGTGTTGACAGCAGTCACTATGGCTACACCTTC.

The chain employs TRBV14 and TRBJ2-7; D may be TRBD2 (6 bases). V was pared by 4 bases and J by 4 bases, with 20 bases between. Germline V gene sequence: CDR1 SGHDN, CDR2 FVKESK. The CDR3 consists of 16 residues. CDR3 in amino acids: CASSRNAGTFPYEQYF. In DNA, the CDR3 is TGTGCCAGCAGCCGAAATGCCGGGACTTTCCCGTACGAGCAGTACTTC.

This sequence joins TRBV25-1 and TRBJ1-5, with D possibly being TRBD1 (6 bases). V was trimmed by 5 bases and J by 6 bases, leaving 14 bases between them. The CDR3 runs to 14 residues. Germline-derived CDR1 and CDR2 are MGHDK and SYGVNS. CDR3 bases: TGTGCCAGCAGTCCACAGGGTAGGAGTCAGCCCCAGCATTTT. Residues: CASSPQGRSQPQHF.

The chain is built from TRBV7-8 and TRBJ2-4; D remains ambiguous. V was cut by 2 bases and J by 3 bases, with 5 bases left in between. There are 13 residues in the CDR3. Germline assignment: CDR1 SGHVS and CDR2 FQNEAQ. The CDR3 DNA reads TGTGCCAGCAGCTTATCGCGCAAAAACATTCAGTACTTC. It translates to CASSLSRKNIQYF.